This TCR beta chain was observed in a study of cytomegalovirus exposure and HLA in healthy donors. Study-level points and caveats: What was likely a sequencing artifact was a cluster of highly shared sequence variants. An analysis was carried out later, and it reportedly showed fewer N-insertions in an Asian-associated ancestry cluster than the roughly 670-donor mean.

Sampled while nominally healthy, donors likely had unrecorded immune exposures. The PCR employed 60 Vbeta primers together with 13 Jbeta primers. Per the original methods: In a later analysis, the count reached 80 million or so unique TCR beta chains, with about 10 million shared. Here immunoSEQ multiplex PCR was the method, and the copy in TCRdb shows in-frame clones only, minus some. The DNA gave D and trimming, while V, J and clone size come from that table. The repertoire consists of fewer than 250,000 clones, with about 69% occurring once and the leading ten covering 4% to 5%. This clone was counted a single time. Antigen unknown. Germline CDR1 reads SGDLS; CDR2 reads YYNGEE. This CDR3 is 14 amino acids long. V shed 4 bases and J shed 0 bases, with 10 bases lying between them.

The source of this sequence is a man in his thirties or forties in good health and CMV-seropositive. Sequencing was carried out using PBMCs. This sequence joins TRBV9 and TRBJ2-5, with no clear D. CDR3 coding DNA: TGTGCCAGCAGCACACGAGGTTACCAAGAGACCCAGTACTTC. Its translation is CASSTRGYQETQYF.